The entry that follows covers one T cell receptor beta chain sequence. This CDR3 is built from 15 residues. The V and J ends lost 2 bases and 3 bases, in that order; junction bases with no gene match: 4. The germline V gene has CDR1 KGHSH and CDR2 LQKENI. Profiling relied on immunoSEQ multiplex PCR, and the TCRdb table lists in-frame clones only, not all of them. Altogether approximately 120,000 clones are present, 96% being singletons, with the ten largest covering roughly 0.45%. This specimen belongs to a study of T cell changes during pregnancy in multiple sclerosis. The sample was peripheral blood, taken after pregnancy. The rearrangement links TRBV18 to TRBJ1-2; 9 nucleotides align to TRBD1. The clonotype originates from a female donor with multiple sclerosis, enrolled in a pregnancy study. The CDR3: CASSPKTGGDYGYTF. CDR3 in DNA: TGTGCCAGCTCACCAAAGACAGGGGGTGACTATGGCTACACCTTC.